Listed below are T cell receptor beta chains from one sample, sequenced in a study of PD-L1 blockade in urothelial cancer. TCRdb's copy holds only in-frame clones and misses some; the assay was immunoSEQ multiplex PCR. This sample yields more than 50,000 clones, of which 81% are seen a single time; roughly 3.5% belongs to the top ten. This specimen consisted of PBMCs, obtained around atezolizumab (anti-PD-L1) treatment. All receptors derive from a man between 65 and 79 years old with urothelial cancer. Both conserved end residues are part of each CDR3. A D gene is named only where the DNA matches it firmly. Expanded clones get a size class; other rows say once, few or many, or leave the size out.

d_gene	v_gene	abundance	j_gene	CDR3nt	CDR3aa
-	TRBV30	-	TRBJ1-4	TGTGCCTGGGTCCCAGCAACTAATGAAAAACTGTTTTTT	CAWVPATNEKLFF
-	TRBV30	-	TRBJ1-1	TGTGCCTGTGGGCGGGGCGGGACTGAAGCTTTCTTT	CACGRGGTEAFF
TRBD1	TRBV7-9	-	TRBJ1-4	TGTGCCAGCAGACAGGACAGGGGGCGTGAAAAACTGTTTTTT	CASRQDRGREKLFF
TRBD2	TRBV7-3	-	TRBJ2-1	TGTGCCAGCAGCCCAATACTAGCGGGAGTGAATGAGCAGTTCTTC	CASSPILAGVNEQFF
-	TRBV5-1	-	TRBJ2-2	TGCGCCAGCACCCCCTACAGGGAGGGCACCGGGGAGCTGTTTTTT	CASTPYREGTGELFF
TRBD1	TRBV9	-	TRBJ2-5	TGTGCCAGCAGCGCACCCGGGACAGGGGCAGAGACCCAGTACTTC	CASSAPGTGAETQYF
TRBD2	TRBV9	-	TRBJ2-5	TGTGCCAGCGCCGCTCTAGCGGGCCAAGAGACCCAGTACTTC	CASAALAGQETQYF
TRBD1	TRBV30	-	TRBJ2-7	TGTGCCTGGAGTGCCGGGACAGACTTCTCCTACGAGCAGTACTTC	CAWSAGTDFSYEQYF
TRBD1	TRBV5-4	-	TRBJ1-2	TGTGCCAGCAGGATGGGACAGGGGGTAAATGGCTACACCTTC	CASRMGQGVNGYTF
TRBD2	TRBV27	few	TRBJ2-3	TGTGCCAGCAGTTTACATGGCGGGAGGGGGGCAGATACGCAGTATTTT	CASSLHGGRGADTQYF
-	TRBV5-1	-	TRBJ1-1	TGCGCCAGCGCTCCTGAATACCTAAACACTGAAGCTTTCTTT	CASAPEYLNTEAFF
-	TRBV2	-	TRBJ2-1	TGTGCCAGCAGTGGTAGCGCACTATCAAATGAGCAGTTCTTC	CASSGSALSNEQFF
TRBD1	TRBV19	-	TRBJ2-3	TGTGCCAGTAGTATTGACAGGGGCACAGATACGCAGTATTTT	CASSIDRGTDTQYF
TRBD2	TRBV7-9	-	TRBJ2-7	TGTGCCAGCAGCATGGGACTAGCGGGAGGTCCGGGCTACGAGCAGTACTTC	CASSMGLAGGPGYEQYF
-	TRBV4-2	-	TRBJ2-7	TGTGCCAGCAGCCAAGTTGGAGGGAGTTCCTACGAGCAGTACTTC	CASSQVGGSSYEQYF
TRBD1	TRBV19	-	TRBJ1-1	TGTGCCACCCGCGACAGGGGGCGCGGAGGCGACACTGAAGCTTTCTTT	CATRDRGRGGDTEAFF
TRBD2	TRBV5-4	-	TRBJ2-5	TGTGCCAGCAGCGCTGGACTAGCGGAGGGGGAGACCCAGTACTTC	CASSAGLAEGETQYF
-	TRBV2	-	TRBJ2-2	TGTGCCAGCAGTGAAGCGAGTGTCGGGGAGCTGTTTTTT	CASSEASVGELFF
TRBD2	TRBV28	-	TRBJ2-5	TGTGCCAGCAGTCCGAGACTAGCGGGAGGTCCCGAGACCCAGTACTTC	CASSPRLAGGPETQYF
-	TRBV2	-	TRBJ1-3	TGTGCCAGCAGTGAATTACAGGGAGTTGGAAACACCATATATTTT	CASSELQGVGNTIYF
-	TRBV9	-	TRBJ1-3	TGTGCCAGCAGCGTAGGAGGATTCGGAAACACCATATATTTT	CASSVGGFGNTIYF
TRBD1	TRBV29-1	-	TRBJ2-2	TGCAGCTCCCTGACAGGGGAGGCCGGGGAGCTGTTTTTT	CSSLTGEAGELFF
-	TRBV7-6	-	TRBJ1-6	TGTGCCAGCAGCTTAGACAGTACCGGCTCCTATAATTCACCCCTCCACTTT	CASSLDSTGSYNSPLHF
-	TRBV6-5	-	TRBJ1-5	TGTGCCAGCAGTTACAGGGAGAATCAGCCCCAGCATTTT	CASSYRENQPQHF
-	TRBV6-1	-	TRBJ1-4	TGTGCCAGCAGTGGTCAGGGTGGAGAAAAACTGTTTTTT	CASSGQGGEKLFF
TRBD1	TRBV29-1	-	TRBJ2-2	TGCAGCGTTAATACAGGGGGTACCGGGGAGCTGTTTTTT	CSVNTGGTGELFF
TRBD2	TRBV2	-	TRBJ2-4	TGTGCCAGCGGGGGACTAGCGGGAGTAAACATTCAGTACTTC	CASGGLAGVNIQYF
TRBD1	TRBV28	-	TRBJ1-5	TGTGCCAGCAGTCGGGACAGGCAGCCTACCCGGCCCCAGCATTTT	CASSRDRQPTRPQHF
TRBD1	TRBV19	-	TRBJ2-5	TGTGCCAGTAGTATCCTGAGGACAGGGGGACAAGAGACCCAGTACTTC	CASSILRTGGQETQYF
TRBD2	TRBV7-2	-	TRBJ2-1	TGTGCCAGCAGCCCGGGACTAGCGTCTAGGGGGGAGCAGTTCTTC	CASSPGLASRGEQFF
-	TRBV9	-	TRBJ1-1	TGTGCCAGCAGCGTGGACGGGGGAAATGAAGCTTTCTTT	CASSVDGGNEAFF
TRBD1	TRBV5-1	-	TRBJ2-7	TGCGCCAGCAGCTTGGGACAGGGGCCCTCCTACGAGCAGTACTTC	CASSLGQGPSYEQYF
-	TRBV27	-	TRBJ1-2	TGTGCCAGTAGAAAGAGTAACCGGAGGGGCTACACCTTC	CASRKSNRRGYTF
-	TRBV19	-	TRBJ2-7	TGTGCCAGTAGTTCCCCAAACTACGAGCAGTACTTC	CASSSPNYEQYF
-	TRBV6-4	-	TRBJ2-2	TGTGCCAGCAGTGACCCTGACAGGAACACCGGGGAGCTGTTTTTT	CASSDPDRNTGELFF
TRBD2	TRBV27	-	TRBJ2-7	TGTGCCAGCAGTTTTTTGGGAGGGACCTACGAGCAGTACTTC	CASSFLGGTYEQYF